This T cell receptor beta chain was recorded in a study of technical replicates of blood from a few donors. This clone has just one count. This table comes from immunoSEQ multiplex PCR, and its TCRdb copy is limited to in-frame clones, with some not included. In the table there are fewer than 70,000 clones, 86% of which are singletons. The CDR3 loop spans 12 amino acids. The germline CDR1 and CDR2 sequences are SGDLS and YYNGEE. V shed 4 bases, J shed 6 bases, and the junction held 2 bases outside the gene matches. The receptor was isolated from a human donor in good health. Some clones in this sample may be carry-over from other donors' samples. The specimen was PBMCs. The gene calls are TRBV9 and TRBJ1-1, with TRBD1 matching 8 bases. Here the CDR3 reads CASSTGGAEAFF. For the CDR3, the DNA is TGTGCCAGCAGCACAGGGGGAGCTGAAGCTTTCTTT.